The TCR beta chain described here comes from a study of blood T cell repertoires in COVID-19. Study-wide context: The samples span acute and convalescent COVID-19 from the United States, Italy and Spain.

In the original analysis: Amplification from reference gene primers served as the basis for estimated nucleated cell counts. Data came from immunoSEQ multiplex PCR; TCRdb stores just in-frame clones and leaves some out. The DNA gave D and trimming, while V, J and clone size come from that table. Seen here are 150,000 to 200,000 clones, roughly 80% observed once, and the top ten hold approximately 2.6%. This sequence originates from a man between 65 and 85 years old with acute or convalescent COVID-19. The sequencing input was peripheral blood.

The CDR3 DNA follows: TGTGCCAGCAGCTTGGAAGCTCCGTGGGAGACCCAGTACTTC. It is translated as CASSLEAPWETQYF. This chain uses TRBV5-4 with TRBJ2-5, with unresolved D. The germline CDR1 and CDR2 sequences are SGHNT and YYREEE (reference sequence). The CDR3 spans 14 residues. Trimming took 0 bases from V and 5 from J, leaving 11 bases between them.